This T cell receptor (beta chain) comes out of a study of siplizumab effects on memory and regulatory T cells. Whole-study findings and limits: Mappable alloreactive CD4+ clones averaged around 71% Treg-derived with siplizumab versus about 30% in controls. The suppressive capacity of proliferating Tregs from siplizumab cultures remained unconfirmed.

Clones were read by immunoSEQ multiplex PCR, and TCRdb kept only the in-frame ones, dropping some. The table records about 80,000 clones, more than 85% of them present only once. About this clone itself: Antigen unknown.

The CDR3 loop spans 15 amino acids. V was cut by 6 bases and J by 6 bases, with 20 bases left in between. CDR1 is SGHVS and CDR2 is FQNEAQ in the germline V gene. The chain links TRBV7-8 to TRBJ1-1; TRBD1 might be the D (6 bases). This clonotype was sampled from a human donor in good health. Source material: CD8+ T cells sorted from blood. CDR3 amino acids: CASSEIPGQRPEAFF. Written as DNA, the CDR3 is TGTGCCAGCAGTGAGATTCCGGGACAAAGACCTGAAGCTTTCTTT.